One T cell receptor (beta chain) is described in this entry. V gave up 5 bases and J gave up 2 bases; unmatched junction bases: 3. Germline CDR1 SQVTM, CDR2 ANQGSEA. The CDR3 is made up of 13 amino acids. This sample stems from a study of blood T cell repertoires in COVID-19. About the research overall: The samples span acute and convalescent COVID-19 from the United States, Italy and Spain.

The data were produced by immunoSEQ multiplex PCR, yet TCRdb's version contains in-frame clones alone and is incomplete. Of over 200,000 clones listed, around 89% are singletons. This chain connects TRBV29-1 to TRBJ2-7; 10 bases are shared with TRBD2. Sequenced: peripheral blood. The clonotype originates from a woman in her thirties or forties who had recovered from COVID-19. CDR3 sequence: CSVLAGATYEQYF. CDR3 bases: TGCAGCGTTCTAGCGGGAGCTACCTACGAGCAGTACTTC.